The 25 T cell receptor beta chains in this list originate from one sample, sequenced in a study of cytomegalovirus exposure and HLA in healthy donors. Amplification used 60 Vbeta primers and 13 Jbeta primers. Sequencing was performed with immunoSEQ multiplex PCR; in TCRdb, only in-frame clones are kept and a portion is missing. Of about 170,000 clones listed, approximately 75% are singletons. The sequenced sample was PBMCs. These receptors were obtained from a girl aged 5-17 years in good health and CMV-seronegative.

The V gene is TRBV27, the J gene TRBJ2-1; the D gene is possibly TRBD1 (6 bases). CDR3 length: 13 residues. Trimming left V 6 bases short and J 6 bases short, with 12 bases between. Germline loops: CDR1 MNHEY, CDR2 SMNVEV (reference sequence). In DNA form, the CDR3 reads TGTGCCAGCAGGTACGGACAGAGCAATGAGCAGTTCTTC. Protein: CASRYGQSNEQFF.

V is TRBV11-2 and J is TRBJ2-3, with D hard to call. There are 13 residues in the CDR3. Germline CDR1 is SGHAT and CDR2 is FQNNGV. Between the trimmed V and J ends, which lost 0 bases and 5 bases, there was a span of 6 bases. The CDR3 region has the DNA TGTGCCAGCAGCTTAGATCGTCGAGATACGCAGTATTTT. Residues: CASSLDRRDTQYF. Drawing the rest from reference TRBV11-2 and TRBJ2-3, the complete variable domain is EAGVAQSPRYKIIEKRQSVAFWCNPISGHATLYWYQQILGQGPKLLIQFQNNGVVDDSQLPKDRFSAERLKGVDSTLKIQPAKLEDSAVYLCASSLDRRDTQYFGPGTRLTVL.

This chain links TRBV5-1 with TRBJ1-6; D is unresolved. The CDR3 is made up of 15 amino acids. V was shortened by 0 bases and J by 8 bases, with 12 bases between the two germline ends. Looked up from germline, CDR1 is SGHRS and CDR2 is YFSETQ. CDR3 in amino acids: CASSLGLLQDSPLHF. In DNA, the CDR3 is TGCGCCAGCAGCTTGGGTCTGCTTCAGGATTCACCCCTCCACTTT. Full variable domain (remainder filled in from reference TRBV5-1 and TRBJ1-6): KAGVTQTPRYLIKTRGQQVTLSCSPISGHRSVSWYQQTPGQGLQFLFEYFSETQRNKGNFPGRFSGRQFSNSRSEMNVSTLELGDSALYLCASSLGLLQDSPLHFGNGTRLTVT.

The rearrangement uses TRBV5-1 and TRBJ1-1; D not certain. V lost 0 bases and J lost 7, with 7 bases in between. The germline CDR1 and CDR2 sequences are SGHRS and YFSETQ. The length of the CDR3 is 12 residues. In DNA, the CDR3 is TGCGCCAGCAGCTTGGACAGCCTTGAAGCTTTCTTT. Its translation is CASSLDSLEAFF.

The chain carries TRBV5-4 and TRBJ2-7; D remains unclear. Germline CDR1 and CDR2: SGHNT and YYREEE (reference sequence). The CDR3 runs 14 residues. Trimming left V 1 base short and J 0 bases short, with 8 bases between. The DNA for the CDR3 is TGTGCCAGCAGCTTGAGTCAGGCCTCCTACGAGCAGTACTTC. Its translation: CASSLSQASYEQYF.

V usage is TRBV2 and J usage is TRBJ2-5; perhaps TRBD1 as D (6 bases). Trimming removed 2 bases at V and 1 base at J, with 11 bases between. In germline, CDR1 is SNHLY, CDR2 FYNNEI. This CDR3 comprises 15 residues. The CDR3 DNA sequence: TGTGCCAGCAGTGAACAGGGGAGTAGCCAAGAGACCCAGTACTTC. It yields the protein CASSEQGSSQETQYF.

The V call is TRBV19, the J call TRBJ1-1; 9 bases map to TRBD1. The J segment lost 0 bases and the V segment lost 3 bases, leaving 8 bases of the junction unmatched. The CDR3 has 17 residues. Per the germline V gene, CDR1 is LNHDA and CDR2 is SQIVND (reference sequence). The CDR3: CASSIKRTGVVNTEAFF. The CDR3 DNA reads TGTGCCAGTAGTATTAAAAGGACAGGGGTTGTGAACACTGAAGCTTTCTTT.

The rearrangement links TRBV5-6 to TRBJ2-5; 7 nucleotides line up with TRBD2. The CDR3 runs 15 residues. With 4 bases clipped from V and 3 bases from J, the junction kept 9 bases outside the gene matches. The germline gives CDR1 SGHDT, CDR2 YYEEEE. The CDR3 spells CASSPPGGREETQYF. The DNA for the CDR3 is TGTGCCAGCAGCCCGCCGGGGGGTAGGGAAGAGACCCAGTACTTC.

This chain links TRBV14 with TRBJ2-5, with 7 bases fitting TRBD2. Losses at the gene ends were 3 bases for V and 10 bases for J; bases not matched to a gene: 20. CDR1 SGHDN and CDR2 FVKESK come from the germline V gene. The CDR3 extends over 17 amino acids. DNA for the CDR3: TGTGCCAGCAGCCACGTGTCCCGCCTAGCGGAACCATGGGACCAGTACTTC. Protein product: CASSHVSRLAEPWDQYF.

The chain combines TRBV4-1 with TRBJ2-7; 9 bases agree with TRBD1. The J segment lost 12 bases and the V segment lost 1 base, leaving 13 bases of the junction unmatched. Germline assignment: CDR1 MGHRA and CDR2 YSYEKL. The CDR3 is 15 amino acids. The CDR3 DNA sequence: TGCGCCAGCAGCCAAGCTGGGACAGGGCCCTACGAGTCGTACTTC. Its translation is CASSQAGTGPYESYF.

The chain carries TRBV4-1 and TRBJ1-1; D ambiguous. Germline-derived CDR1 and CDR2 are MGHRA and YSYEKL. Between the trimmed V and J ends, which lost 4 bases and 5 bases, there was a span of 20 bases. This CDR3 is 16 amino acids long. This CDR3 is CASSLDEDRLRTEAFF. The CDR3 coding sequence is TGCGCCAGCAGCCTTGATGAAGACCGCCTGAGGACTGAAGCTTTCTTT.

The genes are TRBV2 and TRBJ1-1; perhaps TRBD1 as D (6 bases). With 3 bases removed from V and 2 bases from J, the gap between germline ends came to 13 bases. Germline loops: CDR1 SNHLY, CDR2 FYNNEI. This CDR3 has 15 amino acids. CDR3 DNA sequence: TGTGCCAGCAGTGAGACACCGGACAGAAACACTGAAGCTTTCTTT. It codes for CASSETPDRNTEAFF.

The CDR3 nucleotides are TGTGCCAGCAGCGTACCAGACAGGGGGAACACAGATACGCAGTATTTT. This gives the protein CASSVPDRGNTDTQYF. J is TRBJ2-3 and V is TRBV9; 9 bases align to TRBD1. The germline V gene encodes CDR1 SGDLS and CDR2 YYNGEE. V shed 1 base, J shed 2 bases, and the junction held 5 bases outside the gene matches. This CDR3 contains 16 residues.

This chain uses TRBV2 with TRBJ2-1; a weak D match, TRBD1 (6 bases). V was clipped by 3 bases and J by 5 bases, with 11 bases between them. Germline V lookup: CDR1 SNHLY, CDR2 FYNNEI. There are 14 residues in the CDR3. In DNA, the CDR3 is TGTGCCAGCAGTGAGTGGACAGCCGACAATGAGCAGTTCTTC. Translating gives CASSEWTADNEQFF.

The chain uses TRBV9 and TRBJ2-2, with 7 bases identical to TRBD1. The CDR3 has 15 amino acids. From germline, CDR1 is SGDLS and CDR2 YYNGEE. V shed 3 bases and J 4 bases; nucleotides not matched to a gene: 6. The CDR3 coding sequence is TGTGCCAGCAGCGCAGGTGGGACAGCCACCGGGGAGCTGTTTTTT. The encoded protein is CASSAGGTATGELFF.

The sample holds one count of this clone. The J gene is TRBJ2-3, the V gene TRBV7-6, with 10 positions matching TRBD2. V lost 1 base, J lost 3 bases, and 4 bases stayed unmatched. In germline, CDR1 is SGHVS, CDR2 FNYEAQ. This CDR3 is built from 16 residues. The CDR3 reads CASSLGASGGTDTQYF. The CDR3 coding sequence is TGTGCCAGCAGCTTAGGGGCTAGCGGGGGAACAGATACGCAGTATTTT.

The V call is TRBV15, the J call TRBJ2-1; the match to TRBD2 covers 8 bases. The CDR3 totals 15 residues. Germline V gene data show CDR1 as LNHNV and CDR2 as YYDKDF (reference sequence). V lost 2 bases to trimming and J lost 6 bases; unmatched junction nucleotides: 6. CDR3 bases: TGTGCCACCAGCAGAACCGGGACTAGACTCAATGAGCAGTTCTTC. Translating it yields CATSRTGTRLNEQFF.

This clone was seen a handful of times. The rearrangement joins TRBV5-5 to TRBJ2-7; the D is unclear. V was trimmed by 0 bases and J by 3 bases, leaving 4 bases between them. CDR1 and CDR2 from the germline V gene are SGHKS and YYEKEE (reference sequence). This CDR3 contains 12 residues. CDR3 amino acids: CASSLDLYEQYF. In DNA form, the CDR3 reads TGTGCCAGCAGCTTGGATCTCTACGAGCAGTACTTC.

This clone has a handful of counts. The rearrangement uses TRBV5-8 and TRBJ2-7; D perhaps matches TRBD1 (5 bases). Trimming took 3 bases from V and 5 from J, leaving 9 bases between them. The CDR3 is 12 amino acids. The germline V gene has CDR1 SGHTS and CDR2 YDEGEE. DNA of the CDR3: TGTGCCAGCAGCTGGGGCCGTGACGAGCAGTACTTC. Protein sequence: CASSWGRDEQYF. Drawing the rest from reference TRBV5-8 and TRBJ2-7, the complete variable domain is EAGVTQSPTHLIKTRGQQATLRCSPISGHTSVYWYQQALGLGLQFLLWYDEGEERNRGNFPPRFSGRQFPNYSSELNVNALELEDSALYLCASSWGRDEQYFGPGTRLTVT.

V gene TRBV13 combines with J gene TRBJ2-1; D is possibly TRBD2 (6 bases). In germline, CDR1 is PRHDT, CDR2 FYEKMQ (reference sequence). The CDR3 loop spans 16 amino acids. Deletions cut 8 bases from V and 3 bases from J, with 20 bases between. DNA for the CDR3: TGTGCCAGCGCCCACGGAGGGGTCTTTGGCTACAATGAGCAGTTCTTC. Translated: CASAHGGVFGYNEQFF.

This clone showed up just a few times. The chain links TRBV2 to TRBJ1-1; 8 nucleotides line up with TRBD1. The CDR3 is 13 residues long. CDR1 SNHLY and CDR2 FYNNEI come from the germline V gene. The ends lost 6 bases at V and 5 bases at J; junction bases unmatched: 5. The CDR3 sequence is CASRDRVTTEAFF. CDR3 sequence (DNA): TGTGCCAGCAGGGACAGGGTGACTACTGAAGCTTTCTTT.

This clone came up once. V usage is TRBV7-9 and J usage is TRBJ1-2; D gene uncertain. The germline V gene encodes CDR1 SEHNR and CDR2 FQNEAQ (reference sequence). The CDR3 spans 12 residues. Trimming cost V 3 bases and J 8 bases, with 10 bases left between them. The CDR3: CASSFRAGGYTF. CDR3 DNA: TGTGCCAGCAGCTTCCGGGCGGGGGGCTACACCTTC.

The rearrangement uses TRBV29-1 and TRBJ1-1, with D hard to call. Germline CDR1 is SQVTM and CDR2 is ANQGSEA. This CDR3 contains 12 residues. The V and J ends lost 1 base and 1 base respectively, with 4 bases between them. CDR3 in DNA: TGCAGCGTTGAAGGGCCGAACACTGAAGCTTTCTTT. Translation: CSVEGPNTEAFF.

In its sample, this clone was seen once. V gene TRBV11-2 combines with J gene TRBJ2-7, with 8 bases matching TRBD1. J was trimmed by 5 bases and V by 5 bases; bases with no gene match: 5. Germline V gene lookup returns CDR1 SGHAT and CDR2 FQNNGV. This CDR3 has 13 residues. The DNA of the CDR3 is TGTGCCAGCAGCCCCGGACAGGGCGACGAGCAGTACTTC. Translating gives CASSPGQGDEQYF.

This chain links TRBV6-1 with TRBJ2-2, with D tentatively TRBD1 (5 bases). The germline V gene encodes CDR1 MNHNS and CDR2 SASEGT. V lost 3 bases and J 3 bases, leaving 11 bases between the germline ends. The CDR3 loop spans 15 amino acids. The CDR3 sequence is CASSDRTTYTGELFF. As DNA, the CDR3 is TGTGCCAGCAGTGATAGGACAACTTACACCGGGGAGCTGTTTTTT.